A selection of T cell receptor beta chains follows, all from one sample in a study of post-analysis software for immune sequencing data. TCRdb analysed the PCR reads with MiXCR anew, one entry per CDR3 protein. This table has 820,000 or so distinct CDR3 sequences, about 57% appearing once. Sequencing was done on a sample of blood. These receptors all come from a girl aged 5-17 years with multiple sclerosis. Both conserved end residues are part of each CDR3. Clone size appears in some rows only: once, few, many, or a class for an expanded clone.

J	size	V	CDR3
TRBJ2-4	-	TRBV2	CASSEVGGASGDIQYF
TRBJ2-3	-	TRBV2	CASSDSQGGTDTQYF
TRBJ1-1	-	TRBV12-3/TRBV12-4	CASSPGTGANTEAFF
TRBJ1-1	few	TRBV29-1	CSVKWNTEAFF
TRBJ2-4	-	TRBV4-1	CASSPGDIFSGKAKNIQYF
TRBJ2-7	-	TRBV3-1	CASSPNQGPAYEQYF
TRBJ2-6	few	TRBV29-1	CSVEGLASSGANVLTF
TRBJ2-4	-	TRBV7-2	CASSQNGPINIQYF
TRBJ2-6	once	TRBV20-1	CSAMTGGGIRTF
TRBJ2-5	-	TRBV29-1	CSVAGGGNGETQYF
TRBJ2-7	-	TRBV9	CASSVGSRPYEQYF
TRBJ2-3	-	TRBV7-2	CASRATSGAPSTDTQYF
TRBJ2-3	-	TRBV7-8	CASSLGPSGRVTDTQYF
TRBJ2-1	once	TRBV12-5	CASGLDRGGGHSYNEQFF
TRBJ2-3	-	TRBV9	CASSVAQPLAGSTDTQYF
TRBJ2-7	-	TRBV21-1	CASSKGGTSGGRIYEQYF
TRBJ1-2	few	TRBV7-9	CASSPRGGTGGYTF
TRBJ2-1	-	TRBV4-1	CASSPPSGGASSYNEQFF
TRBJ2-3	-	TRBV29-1	CSAEGGSTQYF
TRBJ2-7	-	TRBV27	CASSSDRRSEQYF
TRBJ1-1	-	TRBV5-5	CASSLGRQALEAFF
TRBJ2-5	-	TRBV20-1	CSASRLAGDVETQYF
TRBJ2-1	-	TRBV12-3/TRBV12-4	CASSLAGGRVYNEQFF
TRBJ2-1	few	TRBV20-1	CSATWGEQFF
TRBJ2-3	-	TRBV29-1	CSVGGSPSITDTQYF
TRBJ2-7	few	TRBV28	CASRRQGVYEQYF
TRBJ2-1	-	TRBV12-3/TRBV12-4	CASRLAASYNEQFF
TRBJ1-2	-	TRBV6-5	CASGRGFKVYGYTF
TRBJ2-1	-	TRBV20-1	CSARAENYNEQFF
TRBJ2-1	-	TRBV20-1	CSASPGLAGASDEQFF
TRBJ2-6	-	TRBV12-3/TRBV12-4	CASRRLEGANVLTF
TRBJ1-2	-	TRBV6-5	CASSYSLSYSGYGYTF
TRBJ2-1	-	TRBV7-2	CASRSLAGGSYNEQFF
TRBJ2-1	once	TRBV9	CASSVALQTSGNKDNEQFF
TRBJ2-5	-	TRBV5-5	CASSRLAGSYQETQYF
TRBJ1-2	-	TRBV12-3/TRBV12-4	CASSSTGRYGYTF
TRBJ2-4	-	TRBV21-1	CASSTTGTLLAKNIQYF
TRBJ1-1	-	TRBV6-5	CASSYADRGLNTEAFF
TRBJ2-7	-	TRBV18	CASSPDRLAYEQYF
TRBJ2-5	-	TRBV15	CATSRELAGETQYF
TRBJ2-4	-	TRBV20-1	CSARGWTSGIQYF
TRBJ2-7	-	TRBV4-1	CASSFWGGEQYF
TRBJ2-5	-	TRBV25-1	CASSDIRRLESQETQYF
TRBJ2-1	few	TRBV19	CASSPSRNAYNEQFF
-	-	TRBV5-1	CASSLALFASWGETQYF
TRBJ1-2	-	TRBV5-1	CASTRGGARYGYTF
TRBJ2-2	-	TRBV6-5	CASSYSPRTSNTGELFF
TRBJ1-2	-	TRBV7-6	CASSYAPWQGTSDYGYTF
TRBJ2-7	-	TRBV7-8	CASSPRPGADYEQYF
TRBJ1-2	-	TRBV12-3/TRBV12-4	CASSPQGARDYGYTF
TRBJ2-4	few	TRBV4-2	CASSQELLAKNIQYF
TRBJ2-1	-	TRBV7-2	CASSLEASGSLFVDEQFF
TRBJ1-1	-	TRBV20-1	CRSQQGPNTEAFF
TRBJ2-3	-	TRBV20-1	CSASGLVADTQYF